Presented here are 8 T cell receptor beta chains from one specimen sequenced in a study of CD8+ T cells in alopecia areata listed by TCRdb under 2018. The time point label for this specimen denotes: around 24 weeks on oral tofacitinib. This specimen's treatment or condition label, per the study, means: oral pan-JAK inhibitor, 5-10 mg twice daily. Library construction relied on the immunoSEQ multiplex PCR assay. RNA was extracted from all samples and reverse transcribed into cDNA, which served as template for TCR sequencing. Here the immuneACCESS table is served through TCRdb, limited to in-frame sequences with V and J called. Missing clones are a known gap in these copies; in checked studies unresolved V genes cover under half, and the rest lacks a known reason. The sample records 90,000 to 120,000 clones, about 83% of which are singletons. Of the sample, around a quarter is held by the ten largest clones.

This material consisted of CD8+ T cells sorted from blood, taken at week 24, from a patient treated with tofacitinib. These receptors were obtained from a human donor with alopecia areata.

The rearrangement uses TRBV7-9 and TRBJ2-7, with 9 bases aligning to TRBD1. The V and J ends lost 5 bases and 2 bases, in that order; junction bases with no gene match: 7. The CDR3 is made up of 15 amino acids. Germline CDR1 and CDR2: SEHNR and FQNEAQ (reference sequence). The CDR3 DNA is TGTGCCAGCAGCCCACCCGGGACAGGGACCTACGAGCAGTACTTC. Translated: CASSPPGTGTYEQYF. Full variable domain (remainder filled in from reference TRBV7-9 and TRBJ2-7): DTGVSQNPRHKITKRGQNVTFRCDPISEHNRLYWYRQTLGQGPEFLTYFQNEAQLEKSRLLSDRFSAERPKGSFSTLEIQRTEQGDSAMYLCASSPPGTGTYEQYFGPGTRLTVT.

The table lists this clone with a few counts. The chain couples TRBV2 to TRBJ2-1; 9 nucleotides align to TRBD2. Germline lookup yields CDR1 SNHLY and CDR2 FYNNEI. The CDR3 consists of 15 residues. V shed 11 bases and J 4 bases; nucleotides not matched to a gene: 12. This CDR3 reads CASYPGGGAYNEQFF. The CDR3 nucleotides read TGTGCCTCTTATCCCGGCGGGGGGGCGTACAATGAGCAGTTCTTC.

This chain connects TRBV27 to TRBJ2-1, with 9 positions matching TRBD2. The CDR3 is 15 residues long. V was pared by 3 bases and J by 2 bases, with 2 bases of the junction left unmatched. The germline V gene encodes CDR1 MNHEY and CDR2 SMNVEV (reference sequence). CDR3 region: CASSFGGGAYNEQFF. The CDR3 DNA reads TGTGCCAGCAGTTTCGGCGGGGGGGCCTACAATGAGCAGTTCTTC.

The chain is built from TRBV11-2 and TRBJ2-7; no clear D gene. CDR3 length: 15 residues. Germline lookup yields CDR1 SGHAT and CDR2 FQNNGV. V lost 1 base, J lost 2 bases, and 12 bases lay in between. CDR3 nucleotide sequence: TGTGCCAGCAGCTTAGGACCAAGTGGCGCCTACGAGCAGTACTTC. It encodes CASSLGPSGAYEQYF.

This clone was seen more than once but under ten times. CDR3: CSVEVLRLGRYEQYF. The CDR3 DNA sequence: TGCAGCGTTGAAGTCCTCAGACTAGGGCGGTACGAGCAGTACTTC. The V gene is TRBV29-1, the J gene TRBJ2-7; the D gene is possibly TRBD2 (6 bases). V dropped 1 base and J dropped 4 bases, with 17 bases sitting between them. Germline values: CDR1 SQVTM, CDR2 ANQGSEA. The CDR3 covers 15 residues.

CDR3 amino acids: CASSQVVSRVYEQYF. The CDR3 nucleotides read TGCGCCAGCAGCCAAGTAGTGAGCAGGGTCTACGAGCAGTACTTC. The V gene is TRBV4-1, the J gene TRBJ2-7, with D perhaps TRBD1 (5 bases). Trimming cost V 1 base and J 3 bases, with 13 bases left between them. Germline V gives CDR1 MGHRA, CDR2 YSYEKL. This CDR3 contains 15 residues.

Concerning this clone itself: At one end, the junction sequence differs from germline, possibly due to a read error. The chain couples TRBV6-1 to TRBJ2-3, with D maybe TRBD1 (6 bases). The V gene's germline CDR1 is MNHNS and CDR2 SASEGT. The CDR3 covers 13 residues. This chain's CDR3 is CASSRDRLDTQCF. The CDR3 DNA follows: TGTGCCAGCAGTCGCGACAGGTTGGATACGCAGTGTTTT.

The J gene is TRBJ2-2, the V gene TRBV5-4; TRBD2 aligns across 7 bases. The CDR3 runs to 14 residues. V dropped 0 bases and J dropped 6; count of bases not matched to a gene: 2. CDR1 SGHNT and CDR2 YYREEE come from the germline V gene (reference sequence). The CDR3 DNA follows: TGTGCCAGCAGCTTGGGGGCGGGGGCCGGGGAGCTGTTTTTT. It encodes CASSLGAGAGELFF. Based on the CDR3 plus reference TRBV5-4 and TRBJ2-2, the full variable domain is ETGVTQSPTHLIKTRGQQVTLRCSSQSGHNTVSWYQQALGQGPQFIFQYYREEENGRGNFPPRFSGLQFPNYSSELNVNALELDDSALYLCASSLGAGAGELFFGEGSRLTVL.